This record looks at one T cell receptor (beta chain) sequence and its context. The target antigen is unknown. The data originate from a study of OX40 agonist ivuxolimab in advanced cancers. Study information: Those enrolled were roughly 80% male, with a mean age of 60 years and ages from roughly 20 to 85.

Any history of autoimmune disease or systemic immunosuppression disqualified patients. Repertoires were generated with immunoSEQ multiplex PCR, while TCRdb's copy carries only in-frame clones and drops some. The table includes more than 55,000 clones, around three quarters detected once. The germline V gene has CDR1 KGHSH and CDR2 LQKENI. This CDR3 region has 16 residues. V lost 0 bases and J 0 bases, leaving 11 bases between the germline ends. Study-wide points: Relative to CD4+, CD8+ T cells held more expanded clones on average.

The receptor comes from an adult with an advanced solid tumor such as melanoma, head and neck, liver or kidney cancer. The sequencing used CD4+ or CD8+ T cells sorted from blood, collected in a trial of the OX40 agonist ivuxolimab. The rearrangement links TRBV18 to TRBJ1-2, with D unclear. Written as DNA, the CDR3 is TGTGCCAGCTCACCACCTGGACGGATCGCTAACTATGGCTACACCTTC. Encoded protein: CASSPPGRIANYGYTF.